Listed here is a single TCR beta chain. Antigen specificity is unknown. Library preparation for TCR beta used quantitative 5'-RACE with molecular barcodes. Each CDR3 protein gets one entry after TCRdb re-called the 5' RACE reads with MiXCR. The repertoire holds around 320,000 distinct CDR3 sequences, less than 25% seen once, with 3.5% in the top ten. This specimen belongs to a study of CD8 T cells in ankylosing spondylitis. Study-wide findings and caveats: Clones linked with disease were CD8+ and fairly uncommon in the peripheral blood.

Germline trimming cut 3 bases from V and 1 base from J; bases unmatched to any gene: 14. CDR1 and CDR2 from the germline V gene are DFQATT and SNEGSKA (reference sequence). The CDR3 has 19 residues. The sequenced material came from blood, either unsorted or a sorted T cell fraction (not recorded which). This receptor was obtained from a female donor with ankylosing spondylitis or in good health (not recorded which). This chain links TRBV20-1 with TRBJ2-1; the match to TRBD2 covers 11 bases. This chain's CDR3 is CSARSLAGGPGKSYNEQFF. As DNA, the CDR3 is TGCAGTGCTAGGAGTTTAGCGGGAGGGCCGGGGAAGTCCTACAATGAGCAGTTCTTC.